What follows describes a single T cell receptor (beta chain). The sample comes from a study of cytotoxic CD8 clonotypes in ibrutinib-treated CLL. TCRdb's table, derived via immunoSEQ multiplex PCR, lists solely in-frame clones and lacks some. The sample lists 200,000 to 250,000 clones; roughly 70% were seen once. Sequenced material: PBMCs, taken after 24 months of ibrutinib treatment. This receptor was taken from a human donor with chronic lymphocytic leukemia.

DNA for the CDR3: TGTGCCAGTAGTATAACAGGACTAGCGGGAGGCAATGAGCAGTTCTTC. Amino acid sequence: CASSITGLAGGNEQFF. The chain is built from TRBV19 and TRBJ2-1; 14 bases agree with TRBD2. CDR1 LNHDA and CDR2 SQIVND come from the germline V gene (reference sequence). V was pared by 2 bases and J by 6 bases, with 3 bases of the junction left unmatched. The CDR3 is 16 amino acids.